This entry is about one T cell receptor beta chain. The sample originates from a study of technical replicates of blood from a few donors. Clones were read by immunoSEQ multiplex PCR, and TCRdb kept only the in-frame ones, dropping some. The profile covers around 68,000 clones, with under 98% appearing a single time and about 0.26% taken by the ten largest. The sample taken for sequencing was T cells isolated from PBMCs. The sequence came from a human donor in good health.

CDR3 sequence (DNA): TGTGCCAGCAGCGCTGGACAGGGGACTACCTATGGCTACACCTTC. Translation gives CASSAGQGTTYGYTF. V usage is TRBV7-9 and J usage is TRBJ1-2, with 9 bases that match TRBD1. The junction had 8 bases not matched to a gene; V was cut back by 5 bases and J by 4 bases. Germline-derived CDR1 and CDR2 are SEHNR and FQNEAQ (reference sequence). The CDR3 loop spans 15 amino acids.